A single sample is the source of the 22 T cell receptor beta chains below, sequenced in a study of early T cells in non-severe SARS-CoV-2 infection (dated by TCRdb to 2020 to 2023). Libraries were built with 5' RACE. The sample was run on a NextSeq 500. The public sequencing data were trimmed at Q25 with fastp and processed into clonotypes with MiXCR by TCRdb, which kept only in-frame beta chains. Rows are unified per CDR3 protein, each entry keeping the most common DNA and genes. For this sample there are about 34,000 distinct CDR3 sequences; 5% to 6.5% appear just once. Of the sample, roughly 7.1% falls within the top ten clones. The specimen was whole blood. The receptors were sampled from an adult who was a healthcare worker with PCR-confirmed SARS-CoV-2 infection or an uninfected control (not recorded which).

This clonotype was counted ten times or more. The V gene is TRBV18, the J gene TRBJ1-5; D is unclear. This CDR3 has 14 residues. The V end lost 3 bases, the J end lost 1 base, and 7 bases lay between the germline ends. Germline-derived CDR1 and CDR2 are KGHSH and LQKENI. CDR3: CASSPSRSNQPQHF. The CDR3, as DNA: TGTGCCAGCTCACCTTCCAGAAGCAATCAGCCCCAGCATTTT. Filled out from reference TRBV18 and TRBJ1-5, the complete variable domain reads NAGVMQNPRHLVRRRGQEARLRCSPMKGHSHVYWYRQLPEEGLKFMVYLQKENIIDESGMPKERFSAEFPKEGPSILRIQQVVRGDSAAYFCASSPSRSNQPQHFGDGTRLSIL.

Ten or more counts support this clonotype. This chain uses TRBV29-1 with TRBJ1-3, with 7 bases that match TRBD1. V shed 7 bases, J shed 4 bases, and the junction held 7 bases outside the gene matches. This CDR3 region has 13 residues. Germline CDR1 reads SQVTM; CDR2 reads ANQGSEA. The CDR3 coding sequence is TGCAGCGCGACAGGGACCCTAGGAAACACCATATATTTT. It specifies CSATGTLGNTIYF.

This clonotype came up a few times. V usage is TRBV10-3 and J usage is TRBJ2-5; D is unclear. The CDR3 is 14 residues long. The ends were cut back, 3 bases at V and 3 bases at J, with 11 bases in the middle. The germline V gene encodes CDR1 ENHRY and CDR2 SYGVKD. CDR3 residues: CAISEVGRKETQYF. DNA for the CDR3: TGTGCCATCAGTGAAGTAGGACGGAAAGAGACCCAGTACTTC.

This clonotype was seen ten or more times. The V call is TRBV3-1, the J call TRBJ1-1, with unresolved D. V was pared by 1 base and J by 4 bases, with 10 bases between. Germline CDR1 LGHDT, CDR2 YNNKEL (reference sequence). This CDR3 has 14 residues. CDR3: CASSQGSTSTEAFF. The CDR3 DNA reads as TGTGCCAGCAGCCAAGGCAGCACGAGCACTGAAGCTTTCTTT.

This clonotype was seen repeatedly, ten times or more. The chain is built from TRBV19 and TRBJ2-1; D may be TRBD1 (6 bases). V was cut by 6 bases and J by 0 bases, with 18 bases left in between. Per germline, CDR1 LNHDA and CDR2 SQIVND (reference sequence). This CDR3 comprises 17 residues. The CDR3 nucleotides read TGTGCCAGTAGACGCCGATCGGGACATCCCTCCTACAATGAGCAGTTCTTC. As protein: CASRRRSGHPSYNEQFF.

This clonotype was counted at least ten times. This chain connects TRBV7-2 to TRBJ2-7, with TRBD1 matching over 8 bases. The junction had 10 bases not matched to a gene; V was cut back by 4 bases and J by 5 bases. Germline CDR1 reads SGHTA; CDR2 reads FQGNSA. This CDR3 comprises 15 residues. CDR3 nucleotides: TGTGCCAGCAGCTCCAGGACAGGGACAGTTGACGAGCAGTACTTC. It is translated as CASSSRTGTVDEQYF.

At least ten counts were recorded for this clonotype. V gene TRBV12-3 or TRBV12-4 combines with J gene TRBJ1-1; no firm D call. This CDR3 is built from 11 residues. Trimming removed 3 bases from V and 8 bases from J, with 7 bases in between. CDR3 loop: CASSLAGEAFF. DNA of the CDR3: TGTGCCAGCAGTTTGGCCGGAGAAGCTTTCTTT.

In its sample, this clonotype was seen a few times. This chain joins TRBV7-9 and TRBJ2-3; D possibly corresponds to TRBD2 (6 bases). The CDR3 consists of 17 residues. Trimming left V 4 bases short and J 1 base short, with 18 bases between. CDR1 SEHNR and CDR2 FQNEAQ come from the germline V gene (reference sequence). CDR3 sequence: CASSSGGGTYGTDTQYF. CDR3 DNA: TGTGCCAGCAGCTCCGGTGGAGGGACCTACGGCACAGATACGCAGTATTTT. The variable domain in full, with the rest retrieved from reference TRBV7-9 and TRBJ2-3, is DTGVSQNPRHKITKRGQNVTFRCDPISEHNRLYWYRQTLGQGPEFLTYFQNEAQLEKSRLLSDRFSAERPKGSFSTLEIQRTEQGDSAMYLCASSSGGGTYGTDTQYFGPGTRLTVL.

This clonotype was counted at least ten times. V is TRBV10-1 and J is TRBJ2-1; TRBD1 aligns across 8 bases. V trimming: 5 bases; J trimming: 2 bases; junction bases outside the gene matches: 5. Germline loops: CDR1 WNHNN, CDR2 SYGVQD (reference sequence). This CDR3 has 15 amino acids. The CDR3 nucleotides read TGCGCCAGCAGTTTGGACAGGGACCCCTACAATGAGCAGTTCTTC. Translated: CASSLDRDPYNEQFF.

This clonotype was observed many times. The gene calls are TRBV12-2 and TRBJ2-7; TRBD2 is the table's D call and was not checked against the DNA. TRBV12-2 is a listed pseudogene. There are 18 residues in the CDR3. CDR3 sequence reads: CASRLAQKPPSVSHEQYF. The CDR3 DNA is TGTGCAAGTCGCTTAGCCCAGAAACCTCCTAGCGTGAGTCACGAGCAGTACTTC.

This clonotype was counted ten times or more. The rearrangement joins TRBV2 to TRBJ1-5; 9 nucleotides match TRBD1. The CDR3 totals 15 residues. Germline assignment: CDR1 SNHLY and CDR2 FYNNEI. V lost 7 bases and J lost 2; bases outside the gene matches: 6. CDR3 in DNA: TGTGCCAGCAAAGGACAGGGGTTCGGCAATCAGCCCCAGCATTTT. Translated: CASKGQGFGNQPQHF.

This clonotype was counted ten times or more. V usage is TRBV18 and J usage is TRBJ2-2, with 7 bases fitting TRBD1. Germline assignment: CDR1 KGHSH and CDR2 LQKENI. With V trimmed by 3 bases and J by 5 bases, 3 bases remained unmatched. The CDR3 is 14 amino acids. CDR3 nucleotides: TGTGCCAGCTCACCCTCGACAGGGACCGGGGAGCTGTTTTTT. It yields the protein CASSPSTGTGELFF.

This clonotype turned up a few times. The chain couples TRBV7-2 to TRBJ1-5; 9 bases align to TRBD1. The CDR3 is made up of 15 amino acids. CDR1 and CDR2 from the germline V gene are SGHTA and FQGNSA. V trimming: 1 base; J trimming: 5 bases; junction bases outside the gene matches: 3. CDR3 in DNA: TGTGCCAGCAGCTTAGTTGGGACAGGGTATCAGCCCCAGCATTTT. Translation gives CASSLVGTGYQPQHF.

This clonotype was found many times. The V call is TRBV12-3 or TRBV12-4, the J call TRBJ1-5, with a possible D match to TRBD1 (5 bases). This CDR3 is built from 15 residues. V was trimmed by 0 bases and J by 6 bases, leaving 12 bases between them. CDR3: CASSLAQTASQPQHF. Written as DNA, the CDR3 is TGTGCCAGCAGTTTAGCGCAGACAGCAAGTCAGCCCCAGCATTTT.

Notes on this clonotype: Possible read error: a much larger clone is one base away. This sequence joins TRBV11-2 and TRBJ2-7, with D hard to call. Germline loops: CDR1 SGHAT, CDR2 FQNNGV. This CDR3 spans 15 amino acids. The DNA of the CDR3 is TGTGCCGGCAGCTTAGTCTTGGTACGGGCCTACGAGCAGTACTTC. This codes for CAGSLVLVRAYEQYF.

This clonotype was counted at least ten times. This chain links TRBV7-2 with TRBJ2-5, with TRBD2 as a possible D gene (5 bases). Trimming took off 3 bases at V and 4 bases at J, with 9 bases between the two ends. Germline V gene data show CDR1 as SGHTA and CDR2 as FQGNSA. The CDR3 spans 13 residues. The CDR3 loop is CASSFGRGETQYF. The CDR3 DNA follows: TGTGCCAGCAGCTTTGGTCGGGGAGAGACCCAGTACTTC. The entire variable domain, with the rest obtained from reference TRBV7-2 and TRBJ2-5, is as follows: GAGVSQSPSNKVTEKGKDVELRCDPISGHTALYWYRQSLGQGLEFLIYFQGNSAPDKSGLPSDRFSAERTGGSVSTLTIQRTQQEDSAVYLCASSFGRGETQYFGPGTRLLVL.

Only a few counts were recorded for this clonotype. The chain links TRBV7-3 to TRBJ2-1, with D possibly called TRBD1 or TRBD2 (6 bases each). The CDR3 runs 14 residues. Trimming took off 5 bases at V and 6 bases at J, with 14 bases between the two ends. Germline CDR1 is SGHTA and CDR2 is FQGTGA. As DNA, the CDR3 is TGTGCCAGCAGCCGGGGGCGGACAGCCAATGAGCAGTTCTTC. Its protein product is CASSRGRTANEQFF.

This clonotype occurred many times. The chain combines TRBV28 with TRBJ2-3; 7 nucleotides line up with TRBD2. The CDR3 is 14 amino acids. V trimming: 3 bases; J trimming: 5 bases; junction bases outside the gene matches: 5. Per the germline V gene, CDR1 is MDHEN and CDR2 is SYDVKM. For the CDR3, the DNA is TGTGCCAGCAGTTTGCCGCGGGGGAGAGATACGCAGTATTTT. Translating gives CASSLPRGRDTQYF. Based on the CDR3 plus reference TRBV28 and TRBJ2-3, the full variable domain is DVKVTQSSRYLVKRTGEKVFLECVQDMDHENMFWYRQDPGLGLRLIYFSYDVKMKEKGDIPEGYSVSREKKERFSLILESASTNQTSMYLCASSLPRGRDTQYFGPGTRLTVL.

The rearrangement joins TRBV5-4 to TRBJ2-3, with D possibly matching TRBD2 (6 bases). Trimming removed 0 bases at V and 2 bases at J, with 10 bases between. The length of the CDR3 is 15 residues. In germline, CDR1 is SGHNT, CDR2 YYREEE (reference sequence). The CDR3 bases are TGTGCCAGCAGCTTGGGTCGGGGGAACACAGATACGCAGTATTTT. Its protein is CASSLGRGNTDTQYF.

V usage is TRBV5-1 and J usage is TRBJ2-5; D may be TRBD1 (5 bases). Germline-derived CDR1 and CDR2 are SGHRS and YFSETQ. The V and J ends lost 2 bases and 5 bases respectively, with 22 bases between them. The CDR3 consists of 17 residues. CDR3: CASSFISRRRAGETQYF. The DNA for the CDR3 is TGCGCCAGCAGCTTCATATCTCGGCGCAGGGCTGGGGAGACCCAGTACTTC.

This clonotype was seen at least ten times. The gene calls are TRBV20-1 and TRBJ1-5, with 10 bases aligning to TRBD1. Germline V lookup: CDR1 DFQATT, CDR2 SNEGSKA (reference sequence). V trimming: 5 bases; J trimming: 5 bases; junction bases outside the gene matches: 12. There are 16 residues in the CDR3. The CDR3 DNA reads as TGCAGTGCTCAGTCCGGGACAGGGGCTACATATCAGCCCCAGCATTTT. It specifies CSAQSGTGATYQPQHF.

Ten or more counts support this clonotype. V usage is TRBV7-6 and J usage is TRBJ1-4; D unresolved. This CDR3 comprises 13 residues. The germline V and J ends were trimmed by 5 bases and 2 bases, with 6 bases remaining between them. CDR1 is SGHVS, CDR2 FNYEAQ, per germline. CDR3 sequence (DNA): TGTGCCAGCAGCCCACGGACTAATGAAAAACTGTTTTTT. This gives the protein CASSPRTNEKLFF.